What follows are 9 T cell receptor beta chains derived from one specimen sequenced in a study of tumor-infiltrating lymphocytes in primary liver carcinoma. Starting from around 0.45 ug of total RNA, TCR beta cDNA was produced with a primer in the constant region. Slightly modified ARM-PCR, run as three nested multiplex PCR rounds, produced the TCR beta libraries. Investigators reported that the first two PCR rounds, at roughly 11 cycles each, used TRBV1-TRBV30 forward primers with a C-beta reverse primer. TCRdb recomputed calls from the multiplex PCR reads with MiXCR, one row per CDR3 protein. This table holds tens of thousands of distinct CDR3 sequences, 60% to 75% found once. Co-extraction of RNA and DNA was performed on about 18-30 mg of unsorted bulk tissue. The sequencing sample was made of liver tumor tissue from sampling region 1. Subset of the sample: tumor region T1, superior pole. The receptors here all came from a man aged 35 to 55 with primary liver carcinoma and hepatitis B virus infection.

As regards this clonotype: The junction and the germline gene differ at one end; a read error may be behind it. The chain has TRBV11-1 and TRBJ2-2; D gene ambiguous. The CDR3 is made up of 15 amino acids. CDR1 and CDR2 from the germline V gene are SGHAT and FQDESV (reference sequence). The DNA for the CDR3 is TGTGCTAGCAGCTTAGAACCCGTGAACACCGGGGAGCTGTTTTTT. It yields the protein CASSLEPVNTGELFF. Drawing the rest from reference TRBV11-1 and TRBJ2-2, the complete variable domain is EAEVAQSPRYKITEKSQAVAFWCDPISGHATLYWYRQILGQGPELLVQFQDESVVDDSQLPKDRFSAERLKGVDSTLKIQPAELGDSAMYLCASSLEPVNTGELFFGEGSRLTVL.

The V call is TRBV14, the J call TRBJ2-7; the D is unclear. V was cut by 2 bases and J by 2 bases, with 13 bases left in between. The CDR3 is 15 residues long. From germline, CDR1 is SGHDN and CDR2 FVKESK. CDR3 sequence: CASSQYSRFTYEQYF. The CDR3 DNA reads as TGTGCCAGCAGCCAATATAGTAGGTTTACCTACGAGCAGTACTTC.

Regarding this clonotype: A much larger clone lies a single base off, so this may be a read error. V and J are TRBV28 and TRBJ2-7, with D possibly TRBD2 on 6 matching bases. The V and J ends lost 6 bases and 4 bases respectively, with 13 bases between them. The CDR3 runs to 13 residues. CDR1 is MDHEN and CDR2 is SYDVKM in the germline V gene. The CDR3 DNA reads TGTGCCAGCAGCCTGGGACTCAAATACGAGCAGTACTTC. It specifies CASSLGLKYEQYF. Together with reference TRBV28 and TRBJ2-7, the CDR3 gives the full variable domain: DVKVTQSSRYLVKRTGEKVFLECVQDMDHENMFWYRQDPGLGLRLIYFSYDVKMKEKGDIPEGYSVSREKKERFSLILESASTNQTSMYLCASSLGLKYEQYFGPGTRLTVT.

This sequence joins TRBV12-3 or TRBV12-4 and TRBJ2-7; possible D gene TRBD2, 5 bases. The CDR3 runs to 13 residues. Trimming shortened V by 6 bases and J by 7 bases, and 16 bases separated the two germline ends. The CDR3: CASRLTWEHEQYF. The CDR3 region has the DNA TGTGCCAGCAGGCTCACGTGGGAGCATGAGCAGTACTTC.

The sample holds a few counts of this clonotype. The chain employs TRBV11-2 and TRBJ2-3, with D possibly matching TRBD2 (5 bases). This CDR3 spans 16 amino acids. Germline CDR1 is SGHAT and CDR2 is FQNNGV. V lost 6 bases to trimming and J lost 4 bases, with 20 bases between them. CDR3: CASSPPTSGSADTQYF. CDR3 DNA sequence: TGTGCCAGCAGTCCCCCGACCAGCGGCAGCGCAGATACGCAGTATTTT.

About this clonotype: An end of the junction does not agree with germline; a read error may underlie this. The chain uses TRBV6-5 and TRBJ1-3; D perhaps matches TRBD1 (5 bases). CDR3 size: 16 residues. Germline CDR1 is MNHEY and CDR2 is SVGAGI. The CDR3 reads CASSRERGISGNTIYF. As DNA, the CDR3 is TGTGCTAGCAGTCGAGAACGGGGCATCTCTGGAAACACCATATATTTT.

With regard to this clonotype: A read error may explain this, as a much larger clone is one base away. The chain recombines TRBV7-9 with TRBJ2-2, with D perhaps TRBD2 (5 bases). The germline CDR1 and CDR2 sequences are SEHNR and FQNEAQ (reference sequence). There are 12 residues in the CDR3. DNA for the CDR3: TGTACCAGCAGCTGGCGGGCCCAGGAGCTGTTTTTT. This translates into CTSSWRAQELFF.

Within the sample, this clonotype is medium-sized. The chain combines TRBV11-2 with TRBJ1-3; no clear D gene. Per germline, CDR1 SGHAT and CDR2 FQNNGV. Trimming cost V 2 bases and J 0 bases, with 8 bases left between them. The CDR3 sequence is 15 residues long. The CDR3 here is CASSLREISGNTIYF. Written as DNA, the CDR3 is TGTGCCAGCAGCTTAAGGGAAATCTCTGGAAACACCATATATTTT.

With regard to this clonotype: An end of the junction does not agree with germline; a read error may underlie this. The chain links TRBV6-5 to TRBJ2-1; 7 nucleotides align to TRBD2. Germline V gene sequence: CDR1 MNHEY, CDR2 SVGAGI. The CDR3 totals 13 residues. CDR3 protein: CASSPAGNNEQFF. The CDR3 DNA reads TGTGCCAGCAGCCCAGCGGGGAACAATGAACAGTTCTTC.